This TCR beta chain was captured in a study of T-cell reconstitution after alpha-beta-depleted transplantation in children. Whole-study results and caveats: T-cell counts and diversity at one year post-transplant came mainly from newly produced T cells. Certain patients had high TCRbeta diversity at day 60, and it came from recipient T cells and thymic progenitors that survived. Alpha-beta T cells about two months after transplant reportedly derived from several hundred expanded graft clones.

V lost 3 bases and J lost 2; bases outside the gene matches: 6. The CDR3 totals 16 residues. To note about this clonotype: Its matching antigen is unknown.

Unique molecular identifiers were used to barcode this TCRbeta library. A single record per CDR3 protein comes from TCRdb applying MiXCR to the PCR reads. The sample shows about 400,000 distinct CDR3 sequences, around 15% of them seen only once. This TCR was sampled from a boy under three years old who had a stem cell transplant for Wiskott-Aldrich syndrome, so the T cells may come from the graft donor. The sequences come from PBMCs, mostly from graft donor cells, collected 360 days after TCRalphabeta/CD19-depleted stem cell transplant. The rearrangement uses TRBV12-3 or TRBV12-4 and TRBJ2-3; TRBD1 matches 9 bases. CDR3 bases: TGTGCCAGCAGTTTTATAGGGACAGGGACCACAGATACGCAGTATTTT. Its protein product is CASSFIGTGTTDTQYF.